A selection of T cell receptor beta chains follows, all from one sample in a study of OX40 agonist ivuxolimab in advanced cancers. TCRdb keeps only in-frame clones here, not all; method: immunoSEQ multiplex PCR. The sample records about 64,000 clones, about 90% being singletons. Sequenced here: CD4+ or CD8+ T cells sorted from blood, sampled in a trial of the OX40 agonist ivuxolimab. The receptors originated from an adult with an advanced solid tumor such as melanoma, head and neck, liver or kidney cancer. CDR3s include the opening cysteine and the closing phenylalanine or tryptophan. The D gene is left open where the match is weak. Rows give clone size only sometimes, using once, few, many, or a class for an expanded clone.

j_call	d_call	v_call	clone_size	cdr3_aa	cdr3_nt
TRBJ1-4	.	TRBV7-9	.	CASSLFNEKLFF	TGTGCCAGCAGCTTATTCAATGAAAAACTGTTTTTT
TRBJ2-3	.	TRBV6-4	few	CASTGEDNTDTQYF	TGTGCCAGCACGGGGGAGGACAACACAGATACGCAGTATTTT
TRBJ2-2	.	TRBV6-4	.	CASSDDGATGELFF	TGTGCCAGCAGTGACGACGGTGCTACCGGGGAGCTGTTTTTT
TRBJ2-3	.	TRBV7-6	.	CASSLARERSSTDTQYF	TGTGCCAGCAGCTTAGCGAGGGAGCGCTCTAGCACAGATACGCAGTATTTT
TRBJ2-1	.	TRBV7-9	once	CASNGGGGSYNEQFF	TGTGCCAGCAACGGCGGAGGGGGCTCCTACAATGAGCAGTTCTTC
TRBJ1-2	.	TRBV7-9	.	CASSLATAAIGYTF	TGTGCCAGCAGCTTAGCTACCGCTGCTATCGGCTACACCTTC
TRBJ2-1	.	TRBV6-1	.	CASSAPPLANGVNEQFF	TGTGCCAGCAGTGCCCCCCCGCTAGCGAACGGGGTAAATGAGCAGTTCTTC
TRBJ1-1	.	TRBV5-1	.	CASSMTQDTEAFF	TGCGCCAGCAGCATGACCCAGGACACTGAAGCTTTCTTT
TRBJ2-3	.	TRBV5-1	.	CASSWGISTDTQYF	TGCGCCAGCAGTTGGGGGATTAGCACAGATACGCAGTATTTT
TRBJ2-3	TRBD2	TRBV7-3	.	CASFGTRRVRRDTQYF	TGTGCCAGCTTTGGGACTAGACGGGTTAGGAGGGATACGCAGTATTTT
TRBJ1-5	TRBD1	TRBV19	.	CASNQGVRNQPQHF	TGTGCCAGCAATCAGGGGGTACGCAATCAGCCCCAGCATTTT
TRBJ1-2	.	TRBV7-2	.	CASSLGVDTAGYTF	TGTGCCAGCAGCTTAGGGGTGGACACTGCTGGCTACACCTTC
TRBJ2-5	.	TRBV5-6	.	CASSLAETQYF	TGTGCCAGCAGCTTGGCCGAGACCCAGTACTTC
TRBJ2-7	.	TRBV5-1	.	CASSSRTYTYEQYF	TGCGCCAGCAGCTCTAGGACGTACACCTACGAGCAGTACTTC
TRBJ2-7	.	TRBV28	.	CASSSQQSNYEQYF	TGTGCCAGCAGTTCGCAGCAGTCGAACTACGAGCAGTACTTC
TRBJ2-1	.	TRBV9	.	CASSVEEGLYNEQFF	TGTGCCAGCAGCGTAGAGGAGGGTCTCTACAATGAGCAGTTCTTC
TRBJ2-2	.	TRBV18	.	CASSPLGQNTGELFF	TGTGCCAGCTCACCCCTGGGGCAAAACACCGGGGAGCTGTTTTTT
TRBJ1-5	.	TRBV5-4	.	CASSLAGATGNQPQHF	TGTGCCAGCAGCCTGGCGGGGGCAACGGGCAATCAGCCCCAGCATTTT
TRBJ2-5	.	TRBV5-1	.	CASSLGTGFGETQYF	TGCGCCAGCAGCTTGGGGACGGGGTTTGGGGAGACCCAGTACTTC
TRBJ2-2	TRBD1	TRBV5-4	.	CASSLTGQGTDGELFF	TGTGCCAGCAGCCTCACCGGACAGGGGACGGACGGGGAGCTGTTTTTT
TRBJ2-2	.	TRBV27	few	CASSPIAANTGELFF	TGTGCCAGCAGTCCGATCGCCGCGAACACCGGGGAGCTGTTTTTT
TRBJ2-5	TRBD2	TRBV11-2	.	CASSLVEAGLAGKTQYF	TGTGCCAGCAGCTTAGTAGAAGCGGGACTAGCGGGAAAGACCCAGTACTTC
TRBJ1-1	.	TRBV28	.	CASSLWRAEAFF	TGTGCCAGCAGTTTATGGAGGGCTGAAGCTTTCTTT
TRBJ2-1	.	TRBV7-8	.	CASSLKRFPSAHNEQFF	TGTGCCAGCAGCTTGAAACGGTTCCCCTCCGCCCACAATGAGCAGTTCTTC
TRBJ2-3	TRBD2	TRBV6-1	.	CASSALAGGPSGTDTQYF	TGTGCCAGCAGTGCCCTAGCGGGAGGCCCCTCGGGCACAGATACGCAGTATTTT
TRBJ2-7	TRBD1	TRBV6-6	.	CASKERGQTPFGQYF	TGTGCCAGCAAAGAAAGGGGACAGACCCCCTTTGGGCAGTACTTC
TRBJ1-1	.	TRBV6-5	.	CASSPFLNTEAFF	TGTGCCAGCAGTCCCTTTTTAAACACTGAAGCTTTCTTT
TRBJ1-2	.	TRBV19	.	CASSISAGLPYGYTF	TGTGCCAGTAGTATCTCGGCAGGATTACCTTATGGCTACACCTTC
TRBJ2-5	.	TRBV19	.	CASSIRQSRETQYF	TGTGCCAGTAGTATACGTCAGAGCCGGGAGACCCAGTACTTC
TRBJ1-5	.	TRBV18	.	CASSPRNRVGSNQPQHF	TGTGCCAGCTCACCACGAAACAGGGTTGGTAGCAATCAGCCCCAGCATTTT
TRBJ1-5	.	TRBV9	.	CASSAWGDNQPQHF	TGTGCCAGCAGCGCGTGGGGTGACAATCAGCCCCAGCATTTT
TRBJ2-1	TRBD2	TRBV2	once	CASRGTSGSMGEQFF	TGTGCCAGCAGGGGGACTAGCGGGAGTATGGGTGAGCAGTTCTTC
TRBJ1-2	.	TRBV19	.	CASIERGRSPYGYTF	TGTGCCAGTATTGAGAGGGGTCGATCACCCTATGGCTACACCTTC
TRBJ2-2	.	TRBV25-1	.	CASSEHTGELFF	TGTGCCAGCAGTGAGCACACCGGGGAGCTGTTTTTT
TRBJ2-3	TRBD1	TRBV9	.	CASSVGGGGTDTQYF	TGTGCCAGCAGCGTAGGAGGGGGCGGCACAGATACGCAGTATTTT
TRBJ1-2	TRBD1	TRBV2	.	CASSGPGTGGSYTF	TGTGCCAGCAGTGGTCCCGGGACAGGGGGAAGCTACACCTTC
TRBJ1-5	.	TRBV28	.	CASSDHRDQPQHF	TGTGCCAGCAGTGACCATCGGGATCAGCCCCAGCATTTT
TRBJ2-7	.	TRBV30	.	CAGTRELSYEQYF	TGTGCCGGAACCAGGGAACTATCCTACGAGCAGTACTTC
TRBJ2-7	TRBD2	TRBV4-1	.	CASSQPSQREEYEQYF	TGCGCCAGCAGCCAGCCCTCCCAGCGGGAGGAATACGAGCAGTACTTC
TRBJ2-1	TRBD2	TRBV6-5	once	CASSGLAGGLDEQFF	TGTGCCAGCAGTGGACTAGCGGGAGGGCTGGATGAGCAGTTCTTC
TRBJ1-3	TRBD1	TRBV2	.	CASSARTGTGNTIYF	TGTGCCAGCAGTGCCCGGACAGGGACTGGAAACACCATATATTTT
TRBJ1-2	.	TRBV29-1	.	CSVDGGQKYGYTF	TGCAGCGTTGATGGGGGGCAGAAATATGGCTACACCTTC
TRBJ1-1	.	TRBV9	few	CASSVTGMNTEAFF	TGTGCCAGCAGCGTAACAGGAATGAACACTGAAGCTTTCTTT
TRBJ2-5	TRBD2	TRBV9	.	CASSVDIATSGTSETQYF	TGTGCCAGCAGCGTAGACATAGCGACTAGCGGGACCTCAGAGACCCAGTACTTC
TRBJ1-2	.	TRBV20-1	.	CSARDPYGYTF	TGCAGTGCTAGAGACCCGTATGGCTACACCTTC
TRBJ2-4	TRBD1	TRBV19	.	CASSTGGDYIQYF	TGTGCCAGTAGTACAGGGGGCGATTACATTCAGTACTTC